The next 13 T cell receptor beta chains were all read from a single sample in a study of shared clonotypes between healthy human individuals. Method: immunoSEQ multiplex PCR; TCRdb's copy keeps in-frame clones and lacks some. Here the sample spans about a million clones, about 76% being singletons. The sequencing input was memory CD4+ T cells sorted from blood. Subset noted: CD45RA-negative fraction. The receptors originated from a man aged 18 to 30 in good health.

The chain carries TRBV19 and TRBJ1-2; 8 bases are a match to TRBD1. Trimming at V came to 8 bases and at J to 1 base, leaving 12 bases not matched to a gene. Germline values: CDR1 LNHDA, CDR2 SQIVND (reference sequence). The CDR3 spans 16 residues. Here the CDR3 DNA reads TGTGCCAGTCGTGGGGCAGGGGGCGACCATAACTATGGCTACACCTTC. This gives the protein CASRGAGGDHNYGYTF.

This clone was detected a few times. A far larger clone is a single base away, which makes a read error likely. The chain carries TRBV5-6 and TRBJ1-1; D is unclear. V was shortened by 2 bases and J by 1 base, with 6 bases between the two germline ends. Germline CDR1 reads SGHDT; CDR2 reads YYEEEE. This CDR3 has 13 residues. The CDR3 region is CASSLTANTEAFF. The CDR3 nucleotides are TGTGCCAGCAGCTTAACAGCGAACACTGAAGCTTTCTTT. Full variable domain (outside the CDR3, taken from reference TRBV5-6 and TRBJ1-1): DAGVTQSPTHLIKTRGQQVTLRCSPKSGHDTVSWYQQALGQGPQFIFQYYEEEERQRGNFPDRFSGHQFPNYSSELNVNALLLGDSALYLCASSLTANTEAFFGQGTRLTVV.

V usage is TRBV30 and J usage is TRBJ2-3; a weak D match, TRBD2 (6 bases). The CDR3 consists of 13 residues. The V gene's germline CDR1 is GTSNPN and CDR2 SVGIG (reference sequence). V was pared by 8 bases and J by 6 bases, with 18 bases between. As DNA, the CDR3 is TGTGCCGCGGCCGGGGCGGGGTCGGATACGCAGTATTTT. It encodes CAAAGAGSDTQYF.

CDR3 protein: CAISELGYSNQPQHF. The DNA for the CDR3 is TGTGCCATCAGTGAGTTGGGATATAGCAATCAGCCCCAGCATTTT. The J gene is TRBJ1-5, the V gene TRBV10-3; D is ambiguous. The length of the CDR3 is 15 residues. V was clipped by 1 base and J by 0 bases, with 7 bases between them. The germline CDR1 and CDR2 sequences are ENHRY and SYGVKD.

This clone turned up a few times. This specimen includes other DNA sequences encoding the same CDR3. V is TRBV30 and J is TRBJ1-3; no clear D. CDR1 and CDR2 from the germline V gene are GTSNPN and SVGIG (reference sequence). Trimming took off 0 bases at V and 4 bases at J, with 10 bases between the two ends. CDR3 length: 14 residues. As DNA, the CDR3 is TGTGCCTGGAGTGTTTCCGGGTCAGGAAACACCATATATTTT. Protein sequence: CAWSVSGSGNTIYF.

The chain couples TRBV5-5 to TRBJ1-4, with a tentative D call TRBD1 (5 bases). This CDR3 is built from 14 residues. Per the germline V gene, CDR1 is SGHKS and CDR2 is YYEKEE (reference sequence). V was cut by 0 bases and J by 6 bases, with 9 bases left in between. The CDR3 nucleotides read TGTGCCAGCAGCTTGGGACAGATAGATGAAAAACTGTTTTTT. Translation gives CASSLGQIDEKLFF.

CDR3 loop: CASSSIGLSYEQYF. CDR3 in DNA: TGTGCCAGCAGTTCCATTGGGCTCTCCTACGAGCAGTACTTC. The V and J genes are TRBV6-5 and TRBJ2-7; D gene unclear. The CDR3 length is 14 residues. V lost 4 bases and J lost 0, with 10 bases in between. Germline assignment: CDR1 MNHEY and CDR2 SVGAGI.

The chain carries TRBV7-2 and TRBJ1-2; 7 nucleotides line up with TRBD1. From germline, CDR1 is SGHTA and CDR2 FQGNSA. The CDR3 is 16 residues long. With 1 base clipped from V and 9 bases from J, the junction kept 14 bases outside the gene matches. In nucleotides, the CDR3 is TGTGCCAGCAGCTTAGATCGTAGACAGGGCCAGAGGAGCTACACCTTC. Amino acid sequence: CASSLDRRQGQRSYTF.

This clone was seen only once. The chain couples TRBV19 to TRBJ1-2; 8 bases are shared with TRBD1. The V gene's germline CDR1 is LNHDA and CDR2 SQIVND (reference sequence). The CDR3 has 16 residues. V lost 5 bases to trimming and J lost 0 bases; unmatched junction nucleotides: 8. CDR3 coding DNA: TGTGCCAGTAGTCCCTGGACAGGGCCCTCTAACTATGGCTACACCTTC. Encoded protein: CASSPWTGPSNYGYTF.

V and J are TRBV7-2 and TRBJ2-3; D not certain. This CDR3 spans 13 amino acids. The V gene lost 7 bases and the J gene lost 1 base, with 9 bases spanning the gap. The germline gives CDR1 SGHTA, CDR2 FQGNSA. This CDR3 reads CASIQLRTDTQYF. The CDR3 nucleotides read TGTGCCAGCATCCAGCTCCGCACAGATACGCAGTATTTT.

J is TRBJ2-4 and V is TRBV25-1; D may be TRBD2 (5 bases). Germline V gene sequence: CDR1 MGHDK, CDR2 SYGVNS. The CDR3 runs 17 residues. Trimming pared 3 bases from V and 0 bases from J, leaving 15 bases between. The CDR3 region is CASSEAGPVAAKNIQYF. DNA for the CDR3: TGTGCCAGCAGTGAGGCGGGCCCGGTAGCAGCCAAAAACATTCAGTACTTC.

CDR3 sequence reads: CASSGGLAGGSNYEQYF. CDR3 coding DNA: TGTGCCAGCAGTGGCGGACTAGCGGGAGGGTCGAACTACGAGCAGTACTTC. The chain combines TRBV6-1 with TRBJ2-7, with 15 bases fitting TRBD2. V shed 4 bases and J 3 bases; nucleotides not matched to a gene: 7. The germline CDR1 and CDR2 sequences are MNHNS and SASEGT. The CDR3 loop spans 17 amino acids.

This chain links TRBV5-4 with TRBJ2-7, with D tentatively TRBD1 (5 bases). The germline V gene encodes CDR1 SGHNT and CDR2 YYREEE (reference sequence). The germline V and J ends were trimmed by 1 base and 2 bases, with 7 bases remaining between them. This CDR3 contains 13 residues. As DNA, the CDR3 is TGTGCCAGCAGCTTGAGGGGTCCCTACGAGCAGTACTTC. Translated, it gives CASSLRGPYEQYF. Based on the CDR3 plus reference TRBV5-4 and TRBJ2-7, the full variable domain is ETGVTQSPTHLIKTRGQQVTLRCSSQSGHNTVSWYQQALGQGPQFIFQYYREEENGRGNFPPRFSGLQFPNYSSELNVNALELDDSALYLCASSLRGPYEQYFGPGTRLTVT.